This T cell receptor (beta chain) was profiled in a study of PD-1 blockade in classical Hodgkin lymphoma. Study summary: Every 2 weeks, patients got 3 mg/kg intravenous nivolumab. Findings of the study overall: Healthy donors were reported to have higher baseline TCR diversity than newly diagnosed patients. Those achieving complete response showed baseline diversity like newly diagnosed patients.

Profiling relied on immunoSEQ multiplex PCR, and the TCRdb table lists in-frame clones only, not all of them. The sample consists of fewer than 25,000 clones, roughly 90% of them appearing once. To note about this clone: Its specificity is unknown.

Indicated time point: cycle 4 day 1 (C4D1), after about 6 weeks of nivolumab. Every single patient, without exception, relapsed after autologous stem cell transplantation, and brentuximab vedotin exposure varied. The sequence derives from a human donor with classical Hodgkin lymphoma. The sequences come from peripheral blood mononuclear cells (PBMCs), collected before the fourth cycle of nivolumab.

CDR3 loop: CASSQDVASGTDEQFF. Written as DNA, the CDR3 is TGCGCCAGCAGCCAGGACGTGGCTAGCGGGACAGATGAGCAGTTCTTC. The chain is built from TRBV5-1 and TRBJ2-1, with 9 bases aligning to TRBD2. The length of the CDR3 is 16 residues. Germline CDR1 SGHRS, CDR2 YFSETQ. Unmatched junction bases numbered 13, after V lost 4 bases and J lost 8 bases.